The 32 T cell receptor beta chains below come from one sample, sequenced in a study of cytomegalovirus exposure and HLA in healthy donors. Primers for the PCR totalled 60 Vbeta and 13 Jbeta. Measured with immunoSEQ multiplex PCR; TCRdb has only the in-frame clones, and not every one. The sample lists approximately 190,000 clones, roughly 80% occurring once. Sequencing was done on a sample of PBMCs. These TCRs come from a middle-aged man in good health and CMV-seronegative.

V usage is TRBV7-8 and J usage is TRBJ2-7, with TRBD1 as a possible D gene (6 bases). CDR3 length: 13 residues. V was clipped by 0 bases and J by 7 bases, with 10 bases between them. Germline loops: CDR1 SGHVS, CDR2 FQNEAQ. The CDR3 sequence: CASSLAETGEQYF. CDR3 bases: TGTGCCAGCAGCTTAGCGGAGACAGGAGAGCAGTACTTC.

The rearrangement links TRBV7-6 to TRBJ2-3; D call uncertain. The CDR3 length is 15 residues. The V end was cut by 1 base, the J end by 1 base, with 9 bases between. Germline assignment: CDR1 SGHVS and CDR2 FNYEAQ. CDR3 coding DNA: TGTGCCAGCAGCTTAGGAGAAAAACGCACAGATACGCAGTATTTT. As protein: CASSLGEKRTDTQYF.

The chain carries TRBV19 and TRBJ2-1, with a weak D call TRBD2 (5 bases). The CDR3 is made up of 13 amino acids. Germline CDR1 is LNHDA and CDR2 is SQIVND (reference sequence). The CDR3 reads CAPAPPRGNEQFF. The CDR3, as DNA: TGTGCTCCTGCCCCGCCTAGAGGGAATGAGCAGTTCTTC.

The rearrangement links TRBV7-2 to TRBJ1-5; no clear D. CDR3 length: 15 amino acids. Germline lookup yields CDR1 SGHTA and CDR2 FQGNSA. The V gene lost 5 bases and the J gene lost 3 bases, with 14 bases spanning the gap. The CDR3 loop reads CASSHGGPNNQPQHF. In DNA form, the CDR3 reads TGTGCCAGCAGCCACGGAGGGCCAAACAATCAGCCCCAGCATTTT.

V gene TRBV9 combines with J gene TRBJ2-1; tentative D call: TRBD2 (6 bases). Germline loops: CDR1 SGDLS, CDR2 YYNGEE. V gave up 0 bases and J gave up 7 bases, with 14 bases separating them. CDR3 length equals 15 residues. The CDR3 loop reads CASSVAGGEVNEQFF. CDR3 nucleotides: TGTGCCAGCAGCGTAGCAGGAGGGGAGGTGAATGAGCAGTTCTTC.

This chain joins TRBV4-3 and TRBJ2-1, with 9 positions matching TRBD2. CDR3 length equals 15 residues. Looked up from germline, CDR1 is LGHNA and CDR2 is YSLEER. V shed 1 base, J shed 7 bases, and the junction held 5 bases outside the gene matches. CDR3 residues: CASSQGRGGRNEQFF. In DNA form, the CDR3 reads TGCGCCAGCAGCCAAGGGCGGGGGGGCCGTAATGAGCAGTTCTTC.

The chain couples TRBV5-5 to TRBJ1-6; the D gene is possibly TRBD1 (6 bases). The V gene lost 1 base and the J gene lost 8 bases, with 16 bases spanning the gap. CDR1 and CDR2 (germline): SGHKS, YYEKEE (reference sequence). The CDR3 contains 16 residues. The chain's CDR3 is CASSLSGGTVYSPLHF. Here the CDR3 DNA reads TGTGCCAGCAGCTTGTCGGGGGGCACGGTTTATTCACCCCTCCACTTT.

This sequence joins TRBV11-1 and TRBJ1-1, with 8 bases lining up with TRBD1. Per germline, CDR1 SGHAT and CDR2 FQDESV (reference sequence). The V segment lost 5 bases and the J segment 7 bases; nucleotides outside the gene matches: 9. This CDR3 has 14 residues. The DNA of the CDR3 is TGTGCCAGCAGCCAGCAGGGGGCTGGCGGTGAAGCTTTCTTT. It specifies CASSQQGAGGEAFF.

The chain's CDR3 is CASSFAQTGVEKLFF. CDR3 DNA sequence: TGTGCCAGCAGCTTTGCCCAGACAGGGGTCGAAAAACTGTTTTTT. The J gene is TRBJ1-4, the V gene TRBV5-6, with 8 bases aligning to TRBD1. This CDR3 is 15 amino acids long. V gave up 2 bases and J gave up 8 bases; unmatched junction bases: 8. Looked up from germline, CDR1 is SGHDT and CDR2 is YYEEEE.

V is TRBV5-1 and J is TRBJ2-3, with a possible D match to TRBD1 (5 bases). This CDR3 region has 16 residues. Deletions cut 2 bases from V and 2 bases from J, with 15 bases between. Germline assignment: CDR1 SGHRS and CDR2 YFSETQ. The CDR3 sequence is CASSLPKTATTDTQYF. CDR3 nucleotides: TGCGCCAGCAGCTTACCGAAGACAGCTACCACAGATACGCAGTATTTT.

The V call is TRBV28, the J call TRBJ1-2; TRBD1 is a possible D gene (5 bases). Trimming shortened V by 5 bases and J by 1 base, and 5 bases separated the two germline ends. There are 12 residues in the CDR3. Per germline, CDR1 MDHEN and CDR2 SYDVKM. The CDR3 protein is CASSDSNYGYTF. CDR3 coding DNA: TGTGCCAGCAGTGACAGTAACTATGGCTACACCTTC.

Comment on this clone: One junction end does not reproduce the germline sequence, and a read error may be involved. The V call is TRBV7-9, the J call TRBJ1-6; 7 bases fit TRBD1. CDR1 is SEHNR and CDR2 is FQNEAQ in the germline V gene (reference sequence). This CDR3 has 14 amino acids. CDR3 bases: TGTTCCAGCAGCCTCACACAGGGGCCCTTGGCCCTCCACTTT. Protein product: CSSSLTQGPLALHF.

This clone was seen once. The CDR3 bases are TGTGCCAGCAGCTTTGGGACTAGCGGGATTTATGAGCAGTTCTTC. Its protein is CASSFGTSGIYEQFF. The V gene is TRBV5-6, the J gene TRBJ2-1, with 13 positions matching TRBD2. Germline loops: CDR1 SGHDT, CDR2 YYEEEE. Trimming took 2 bases from V and 8 from J; bases not matched to a gene: 4. This CDR3 contains 15 residues.

This clone was counted a single time. The chain uses TRBV7-6 and TRBJ1-1, with a possible D match to TRBD1 (5 bases). The V and J ends lost 7 bases and 7 bases respectively, with 22 bases between them. This CDR3 has 15 residues. Germline CDR1 is SGHVS and CDR2 is FNYEAQ. This chain's CDR3 is CASTPGGEGMGEAFF. Here the CDR3 DNA reads TGTGCCAGCACTCCGGGGGGGGAAGGGATGGGTGAAGCTTTCTTT.

The V gene is TRBV5-6, the J gene TRBJ1-1; D possibly corresponds to TRBD1 (5 bases). The CDR3 is 13 amino acids. CDR1 SGHDT and CDR2 YYEEEE come from the germline V gene. V shed 2 bases and J shed 4 bases, with 9 bases lying between them. CDR3 nucleotide sequence: TGTGCCAGCAGCTTACTTCAGGGCACTGAAGCTTTCTTT. Translating gives CASSLLQGTEAFF.

The CDR3: CASRLQGSSTGELFF. CDR3 in DNA: TGTGCCAGCAGGCTCCAGGGGTCGAGCACCGGGGAGCTGTTTTTT. The chain couples TRBV6-5 to TRBJ2-2; D is possibly TRBD1 (6 bases). Germline V gene lookup returns CDR1 MNHEY and CDR2 SVGAGI. V was pared by 6 bases and J by 4 bases, with 15 bases between. This CDR3 is 15 amino acids long.

The chain is built from TRBV6-5 and TRBJ2-3; D is uncertain. Per the germline V gene, CDR1 is MNHEY and CDR2 is SVGAGI. Deletions cut 0 bases from V and 6 bases from J, with 7 bases between. The CDR3 sequence is 13 residues long. The CDR3 reads CASSYSLADTQYF. The CDR3 nucleotides read TGTGCCAGCAGTTACTCGTTAGCCGATACGCAGTATTTT.

The gene calls are TRBV19 and TRBJ2-5; D call uncertain. CDR1 and CDR2 from the germline V gene are LNHDA and SQIVND (reference sequence). Trimming cost V 1 base and J 4 bases, with 10 bases left between them. CDR3 size: 14 residues. CDR3 amino acids: CASSIVNSLETQYF. As DNA, the CDR3 is TGTGCCAGTAGTATAGTGAATAGCTTAGAGACCCAGTACTTC. Full variable domain (outside the CDR3, taken from reference TRBV19 and TRBJ2-5): DGGITQSPKYLFRKEGQNVTLSCEQNLNHDAMYWYRQDPGQGLRLIYYSQIVNDFQKGDIAEGYSVSREKKESFPLTVTSAQKNPTAFYLCASSIVNSLETQYFGPGTRLLVL.

For this clone: Its ends do not fully match the called genes, so a read error is possible. This sample also contains other DNA sequences that code for the same CDR3. This chain links TRBV18 with TRBJ1-5; D gene ambiguous. There are 13 residues in the CDR3. CDR1 KGHSH and CDR2 LQKENI come from the germline V gene. The CDR3 nucleotides are TGTGCCAGCTCCCCAGGAGGCAATCAGCCTCAGCATTTT. Translated, it gives CASSPGGNQPQHF.

In this sample, this clone turned up once. This chain uses TRBV10-2 with TRBJ2-1; no firm D call. V was pared by 2 bases and J by 13 bases, with 12 bases between. The CDR3 extends over 12 amino acids. Per the germline V gene, CDR1 is WSHSY and CDR2 is SAAADI. The CDR3 bases are TGCGCCAGCAGTGAGCCGAGCCGGTCACAGTTCTTC. Its translation is CASSEPSRSQFF.

The genes are TRBV7-2 and TRBJ2-1, with 7 bases lining up with TRBD2. Per the germline V gene, CDR1 is SGHTA and CDR2 is FQGNSA. This CDR3 contains 15 residues. The J segment lost 5 bases and the V segment lost 6 bases, leaving 10 bases of the junction unmatched. Here the CDR3 reads CASSIPRTRDNEQFF. Here the CDR3 DNA reads TGTGCCAGCAGTATACCAAGGACTAGAGACAATGAGCAGTTCTTC. Supplemented by reference TRBV7-2 and TRBJ2-1, the full variable domain reads GAGVSQSPSNKVTEKGKDVELRCDPISGHTALYWYRQSLGQGLEFLIYFQGNSAPDKSGLPSDRFSAERTGGSVSTLTIQRTQQEDSAVYLCASSIPRTRDNEQFFGPGTRLTVL.

The chain uses TRBV5-1 and TRBJ2-3; no firm D call. From germline, CDR1 is SGHRS and CDR2 YFSETQ. Trimming left V 0 bases short and J 2 bases short, with 7 bases between. This CDR3 is 14 amino acids long. The CDR3 region is CASSLAVDTDTQYF. Here the CDR3 DNA reads TGCGCCAGCAGCTTGGCAGTCGACACAGATACGCAGTATTTT. The variable domain in full, with the rest retrieved from reference TRBV5-1 and TRBJ2-3, is KAGVTQTPRYLIKTRGQQVTLSCSPISGHRSVSWYQQTPGQGLQFLFEYFSETQRNKGNFPGRFSGRQFSNSRSEMNVSTLELGDSALYLCASSLAVDTDTQYFGPGTRLTVL.

This clone was detected once. The V and J genes are TRBV4-3 and TRBJ1-5; 9 bases are a match to TRBD1. J gave up 0 bases and V 0 bases, and 3 bases lay outside the gene matches. CDR3 length: 17 residues. Germline V lookup: CDR1 LGHNA, CDR2 YSLEER. CDR3 sequence reads: CASSQDRQGVSNQPQHF. DNA for the CDR3: TGCGCCAGCAGCCAAGATCGACAGGGGGTTAGCAATCAGCCCCAGCATTTT.

This chain uses TRBV28 with TRBJ1-5, with D maybe TRBD1 (6 bases). Between the trimmed V and J ends, which lost 2 bases and 4 bases, there was a span of 9 bases. Germline V gene lookup returns CDR1 MDHEN and CDR2 SYDVKM. The CDR3 covers 14 residues. The CDR3 coding sequence is TGTGCCAGCAGTTTAGGGGACATGAATCAGCCCCAGCATTTT. As protein: CASSLGDMNQPQHF.

The chain links TRBV12-5 to TRBJ1-6; tentatively, D is TRBD1 (6 bases). Trimming removed 3 bases at V and 7 bases at J, with 13 bases between. The length of the CDR3 is 15 residues. The germline V gene has CDR1 LGHNT and CDR2 FRNRAP. DNA of the CDR3: TGTGCTAGTGGTTTCTACAGGGAAAAGAATTCACCCCTCCACTTT. It encodes CASGFYREKNSPLHF.

V usage is TRBV27 and J usage is TRBJ2-3; 8 positions agree with TRBD2. Trimming cost V 1 base and J 5 bases; bases outside gene matches: 5. The CDR3 spans 15 residues. Germline V gives CDR1 MNHEY, CDR2 SMNVEV (reference sequence). In DNA, the CDR3 is TGTGCCAGCAGTTTATGGGGCGGGGGGAGAGATACGCAGTATTTT. It encodes CASSLWGGGRDTQYF.

This sequence joins TRBV19 and TRBJ2-1; tentative D call: TRBD1 (6 bases). This CDR3 has 14 amino acids. V lost 7 bases and J lost 1, with 11 bases in between. In germline, CDR1 is LNHDA, CDR2 SQIVND (reference sequence). CDR3 bases: TGTGCCAGTAACAGGGCAAATTCCTACAATGAGCAGTTCTTC. This sequence encodes CASNRANSYNEQFF.

The CDR3 sequence is CASSRTRENTIYF. CDR3 DNA: TGTGCCAGCAGCCGGACAAGAGAAAACACCATATATTTT. The chain uses TRBV5-5 and TRBJ1-3; a weak D match, TRBD1 (5 bases). CDR3 size: 13 residues. Germline CDR1 SGHKS, CDR2 YYEKEE (reference sequence). V gave up 4 bases and J gave up 6 bases, with 11 bases separating them.

The V call is TRBV5-1, the J call TRBJ2-7; TRBD1 is a possible D gene (7 bases). Germline CDR1 is SGHRS and CDR2 is YFSETQ. V was cut by 2 bases and J by 6 bases, with 15 bases left in between. This CDR3 region has 14 residues. The CDR3 sequence is CASSFTGDFGEQYF. Here the CDR3 DNA reads TGCGCCAGCAGCTTCACAGGGGACTTTGGCGAGCAGTACTTC.

Here the CDR3 DNA reads TGCGCCAGCGGGGAGGGCTCCCCCGAGCAGTTCTTC. It encodes CASGEGSPEQFF. V usage is TRBV5-1 and J usage is TRBJ2-1; 7 nucleotides align to TRBD2. The CDR3 spans 12 residues. The V and J ends lost 7 bases and 10 bases, in that order; junction bases with no gene match: 8. CDR1 is SGHRS, CDR2 YFSETQ, per germline.

This chain links TRBV29-1 with TRBJ2-1; possible D gene TRBD1, 5 bases. V was pared by 2 bases and J by 13 bases, with 9 bases between. This CDR3 spans 10 amino acids. In germline, CDR1 is SQVTM, CDR2 ANQGSEA. CDR3 protein: CSVERGSQFF. CDR3 nucleotide sequence: TGCAGCGTTGAAAGGGGTTCCCAGTTCTTC.

V usage is TRBV4-1 and J usage is TRBJ2-7, with 7 bases matching TRBD2. There are 17 residues in the CDR3. The V and J ends lost 0 bases and 1 base, in that order; junction bases with no gene match: 9. Germline V gene sequence: CDR1 MGHRA, CDR2 YSYEKL. CDR3 sequence reads: CASSQELRPGGSYEQYF. The CDR3 nucleotides are TGCGCCAGCAGCCAAGAATTACGGCCGGGAGGATCCTACGAGCAGTACTTC.